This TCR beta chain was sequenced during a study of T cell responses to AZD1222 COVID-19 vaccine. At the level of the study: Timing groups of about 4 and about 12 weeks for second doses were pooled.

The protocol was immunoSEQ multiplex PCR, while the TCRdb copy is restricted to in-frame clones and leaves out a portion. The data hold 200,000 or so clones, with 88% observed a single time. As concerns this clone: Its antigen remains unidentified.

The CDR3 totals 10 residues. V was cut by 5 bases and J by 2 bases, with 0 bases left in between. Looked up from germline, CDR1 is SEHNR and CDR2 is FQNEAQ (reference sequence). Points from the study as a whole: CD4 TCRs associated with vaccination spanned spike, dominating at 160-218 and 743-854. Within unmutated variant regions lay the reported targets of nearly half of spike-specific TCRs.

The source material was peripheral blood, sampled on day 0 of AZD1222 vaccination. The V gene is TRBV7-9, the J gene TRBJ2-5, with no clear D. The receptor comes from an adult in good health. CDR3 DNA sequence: TGTGCCAGCAGCCAAGAGACCCAGTACTTC. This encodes CASSQETQYF.